Listed below are T cell receptor beta chains from one sample, sequenced in a study of control samples from healthy donors and cancer patients. Libraries were prepared by immunoSEQ multiplex PCR; TCRdb keeps only in-frame clonotypes and omits some of them. The sample has 70,000 to 75,000 clones, less than 90% seen once. Sequenced sample: blood. Receptor source: a woman aged 45-65 years in good health. Both conserved end residues are part of each CDR3. The D gene is left open where the match is weak. Expanded clones get a size class; other rows say once, few or many, or leave the size out.

CDR3 DNA	CDR3 protein	J gene	clone size	V gene	D gene
TGTGCCAGCGCAACGGCCGGGGAAGCTGAAGCTTTCTTT	CASATAGEAEAFF	TRBJ1-1	.	TRBV28	.
TGCAGCGCCACGCGGGACTTCACCGGGGAGCTGTTTTTT	CSATRDFTGELFF	TRBJ2-2	.	TRBV29-1	.
TGTGCCAGCAGCTTAGCGCGACAGGGCGGCGGGGAGCTGTTTTTT	CASSLARQGGGELFF	TRBJ2-2	.	TRBV7-9	TRBD1
TGTGCCATCAGTGAGTCTCGGGGCGTGAACACTGAAGCTTTCTTT	CAISESRGVNTEAFF	TRBJ1-1	few	TRBV10-3	.
TGTGCCTGCACAACTAATGAAAAACTGTTTTTT	CACTTNEKLFF	TRBJ1-4	once	TRBV30	.
TGTGCCTGGAGTGTACGCGGGATACAGGAGACCCAGTACTTC	CAWSVRGIQETQYF	TRBJ2-5	.	TRBV30	.
TGTGCCAGCAGTAAAACAGGGGGTGTCGGCGAGCAGTACTTC	CASSKTGGVGEQYF	TRBJ2-7	.	TRBV9	TRBD1
TGTGCCAGTAGTATACAAACAGGGAACCTGGCGAGAGAGCAGTTCTTC	CASSIQTGNLAREQFF	TRBJ2-1	.	TRBV19	.
TGCGCCAGCAGCCTTAGGACAGGGGGGTCGAACACTGAAGCTTTCTTT	CASSLRTGGSNTEAFF	TRBJ1-1	once	TRBV5-1	TRBD1
TGTGCCAGCAGCCCTCTAGCGGGTCCCAGCACAGATACGCAGTATTTT	CASSPLAGPSTDTQYF	TRBJ2-3	.	TRBV7-6	TRBD2
TGTGCCTGTCCGGGGGGAAGGAACACCGGGGAGCTGTTTTTT	CACPGGRNTGELFF	TRBJ2-2	.	TRBV30	TRBD2
TGTGCCAGCAGTAAGGGAGTCGGGTCCTATAATTCACCCCTCCACTTT	CASSKGVGSYNSPLHF	TRBJ1-6	.	TRBV28	.
TGTGCCAGCAGTTTAAGCACAGGAGCTGGAAACACCATATATTTT	CASSLSTGAGNTIYF	TRBJ1-3	.	TRBV28	.
TGTGCCTGGAGCGGGATTAACTATGGCTACACCTTC	CAWSGINYGYTF	TRBJ1-2	.	TRBV30	.
TGTGCCAGCAGCTTAGTTATCTTGCGGGAGGGCCTAAGAGGGAATGAGCAGTTCTTC	CASSLVILREGLRGNEQFF	TRBJ2-1	.	TRBV7-9	TRBD2
TGTGCCAGCAGCTTGTCCCTGGGGGCGCGAGTAAACGTCCTGACTTTC	CASSLSLGARVNVLTF	TRBJ2-6	once	TRBV5-8	.
TGTGCCAGCAGTCCCTTTAAACAGGGGATTAATCAGCCCCAGCATTTT	CASSPFKQGINQPQHF	TRBJ1-5	.	TRBV27	TRBD1
TGTGCCACCTCTCTATCTGGGGCGGGAGTGGCAGATACGCAGTATTTT	CATSLSGAGVADTQYF	TRBJ2-3	.	TRBV24-1	TRBD2
TGTGCCAGCAGCTTAACCAGTGGGGCTTTCTTT	CASSLTSGAFF	TRBJ1-1	once	TRBV12-3/TRBV12-4	.
TGTGCCAGCAGTCCGGGCCCCCTGGGAGCTTTCTTT	CASSPGPLGAFF	TRBJ1-1	.	TRBV6-5	.
TGTGCCAGCAAAGCGGACTCAGATACGCAGTATTTT	CASKADSDTQYF	TRBJ2-3	.	TRBV6-5	.
TGCGCCAGCAGCTTGGGGGAGAGAAACAGGGACAGCAATCAGCCCCAGCATTTT	CASSLGERNRDSNQPQHF	TRBJ1-5	.	TRBV5-1	.
TGTGCCAGCAGCTTAGCGGGAGGGGGCCACAATGAGCAGTTCTTC	CASSLAGGGHNEQFF	TRBJ2-1	.	TRBV7-2	.
TGTGCCATCAGTGAGGTTACAGAAGGGTTTCAAGAGACCCAGTACTTC	CAISEVTEGFQETQYF	TRBJ2-5	.	TRBV10-3	.
TGTGCCAGCAGTGAGACCTCCGTACAGGGGGCTCATGAAAAACTGTTTTTT	CASSETSVQGAHEKLFF	TRBJ1-4	.	TRBV9	TRBD1
TGTGCCAGCAGTCCTCCCGACACTCACTCTGGAAACACCATATATTTT	CASSPPDTHSGNTIYF	TRBJ1-3	.	TRBV28	.
TGCGCCAGCAGCCAAGTGGGGGCAGGGGGTTTCTACGAGCAGTACTTC	CASSQVGAGGFYEQYF	TRBJ2-7	.	TRBV4-1	TRBD1
TGTGCCAGCAGCCGTACTAGCCAAGAGACCCAGTACTTC	CASSRTSQETQYF	TRBJ2-5	.	TRBV11-2	.
TGCAGCGTTCGCGGGGGGACAGGGGCCCACGAGCAGTACTTC	CSVRGGTGAHEQYF	TRBJ2-7	.	TRBV29-1	TRBD1
TGCGCCAGCAGCTTGCAGGCTAGCGGGGCAGAAGAGACCCAGTACTTC	CASSLQASGAEETQYF	TRBJ2-5	.	TRBV5-1	TRBD2
TGCGCCAGCAGCCGGACGGGACAGGGGAATGAAAAACTGTTTTTT	CASSRTGQGNEKLFF	TRBJ1-4	.	TRBV5-1	TRBD1
TGTGCCAGCAGCTCGCGTATGGGACTCCTCTACAATGAGCAGTTCTTC	CASSSRMGLLYNEQFF	TRBJ2-1	.	TRBV11-1	.
TGTGCCAGCAACGCCCCGGGGATCCAAGAGACCCAGTACTTC	CASNAPGIQETQYF	TRBJ2-5	.	TRBV6-6	.
TGTGCCAGCACCCGGGACTACAATGAGCAGTTCTTC	CASTRDYNEQFF	TRBJ2-1	.	TRBV6-5	.
TGTGCCAGCTCACCCTCGGGACAGACAGATACGCAGTATTTT	CASSPSGQTDTQYF	TRBJ2-3	.	TRBV18	TRBD1
TGTGCCAGCAGCTCCGGACTAGCGGTTTACAATGAGCAGTTCTTC	CASSSGLAVYNEQFF	TRBJ2-1	.	TRBV7-9	TRBD2
TGTGCCAGCAGCCAAGTGGGCCACATTGAGCAGTTCTTC	CASSQVGHIEQFF	TRBJ2-1	few	TRBV3-1/TRBV3-2	.
TGTGCCAGCAGCCGAAGCTATGGCTACACCTTC	CASSRSYGYTF	TRBJ1-2	.	TRBV5-6	.
TGTGCCAGCAGCCAGAGTGAAGAGACCCAGTACTTC	CASSQSEETQYF	TRBJ2-5	.	TRBV3-1/TRBV3-2	.
TGTGCCAGCAGTTCCGGGACACGCGGGAGGGAGCAGTACTTC	CASSSGTRGREQYF	TRBJ2-7	.	TRBV6-6	TRBD2
TGCGCCAGCAGCTTGGGACTAGCGACAAACAATGAGCAGTTCTTC	CASSLGLATNNEQFF	TRBJ2-1	.	TRBV5-1	TRBD2
TGCGCCAGCAGCTTGGCGGACGGGACAGCTGACTATGGCTACACCTTC	CASSLADGTADYGYTF	TRBJ1-2	.	TRBV5-1	TRBD1
TGCGCCAGCAGCTTGTCGGGTAACACAAGGAACACTGAAGCTTTCTTT	CASSLSGNTRNTEAFF	TRBJ1-1	.	TRBV5-1	.
TGTGCCACCAGCAGAGAATTGAACACTGAAGCTTTCTTT	CATSRELNTEAFF	TRBJ1-1	.	TRBV15	.
TGTGCCAGCAGTGAAAACCCCGGGACTAACAATGAGCAGTTCTTC	CASSENPGTNNEQFF	TRBJ2-1	.	TRBV2	TRBD2
TGTGCCAGCAGCTGGGGGGGCAGTCCACGGGTAAAAAACACCGGGGAGCTGTTTTTT	CASSWGGSPRVKNTGELFF	TRBJ2-2	.	TRBV5-5	.
TGTGCCAGCAGCATGGGGACAGGGAGAGGAGAGCAGTTCTTC	CASSMGTGRGEQFF	TRBJ2-1	.	TRBV4-2	TRBD1
TGTGCCAGCAGTTCACTTAGCGGGAGAGAATACAATGAGCAGTTCTTC	CASSSLSGREYNEQFF	TRBJ2-1	.	TRBV25-1	TRBD2
TGTGCCAGCAGGTCGATAATAGGGGGAAACACCATATATTTT	CASRSIIGGNTIYF	TRBJ1-3	.	TRBV27	.
TGTGCCACCACACCGCTCTCTTGGACTGAAGCTTTCTTT	CATTPLSWTEAFF	TRBJ1-1	.	TRBV2	.
TGTGCCAGCAGCAGGGTGGGCTATTCACCCCTCCACTTT	CASSRVGYSPLHF	TRBJ1-6	.	TRBV14	.
TGTGCCACCAGTGACGGACCCTACGAGCAGTACTTC	CATSDGPYEQYF	TRBJ2-7	.	TRBV24-1	.
TGTGCCAGCAGCTTTCGTGGGAACACTGAAGCTTTCTTT	CASSFRGNTEAFF	TRBJ1-1	once	TRBV7-2	.
TGTGCCAGCAGGACCGGGACAGGGGGCAATCAGCCCCAGCATTTT	CASRTGTGGNQPQHF	TRBJ1-5	once	TRBV27	TRBD1
TGTGCCAGCAGCCGCTCTAGCGGGATAGGGAATGAGCAGTTCTTC	CASSRSSGIGNEQFF	TRBJ2-1	.	TRBV28	TRBD2
TGCGCCAGCAGCCGCACAGGGACAGGAGATCTCTACGAGCAGTACTTC	CASSRTGTGDLYEQYF	TRBJ2-7	.	TRBV4-1	TRBD1
TGTGCCAGCAGTCAGCCGGGACTTACTACCCAAGAGACCCAGTACTTC	CASSQPGLTTQETQYF	TRBJ2-5	.	TRBV28	.
TGCAGCGTTGATACAGGGCCACAAGAGACCCAGTACTTC	CSVDTGPQETQYF	TRBJ2-5	.	TRBV29-1	.
TGTGCCAGCAAATCCGGGACACCCCATAACTATGGCTACACCTTC	CASKSGTPHNYGYTF	TRBJ1-2	.	TRBV19	.